This TCR beta chain was recovered during a study of identical twins. Via MiXCR, TCRdb re-called the 5' RACE reads, giving one row per CDR3 protein. The data contain 200,000 to 250,000 distinct CDR3 sequences, 7% to 8.5% of them singletons. Looked up from germline, CDR1 is DFQATT and CDR2 is SNEGSKA (reference sequence). Trimming cost V 3 bases and J 8 bases, with 20 bases left between them. The CDR3 extends over 15 amino acids. This sample also belongs to another study, concerning yellow fever vaccine responses in identical twins.

Specimen: CD8+ T cells sorted from blood. This receptor was identified in a woman under 30 in good health. V usage is TRBV20-1 and J usage is TRBJ2-4; D might be TRBD2 (7 bases). This chain's CDR3 is CSARGGSGALDIQYF. CDR3 bases: TGCAGTGCTAGGGGAGGGTCAGGGGCCCTAGACATTCAGTACTTC.